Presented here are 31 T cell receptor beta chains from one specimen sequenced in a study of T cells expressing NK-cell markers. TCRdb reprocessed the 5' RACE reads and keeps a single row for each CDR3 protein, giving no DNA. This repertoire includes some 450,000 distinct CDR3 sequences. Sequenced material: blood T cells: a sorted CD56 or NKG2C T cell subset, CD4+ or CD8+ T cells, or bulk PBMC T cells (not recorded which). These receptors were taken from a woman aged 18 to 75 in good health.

The CDR3 here is CSVEKGGVAFF. This chain connects TRBV29-1 to TRBJ1-1. The germline CDR1 and CDR2 sequences are SQVTM and ANQGSEA. This CDR3 comprises 11 residues.

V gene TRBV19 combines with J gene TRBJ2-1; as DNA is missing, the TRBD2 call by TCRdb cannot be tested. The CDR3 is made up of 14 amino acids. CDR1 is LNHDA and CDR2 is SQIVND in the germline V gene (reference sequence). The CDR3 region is CASSTSGDHNEQFF. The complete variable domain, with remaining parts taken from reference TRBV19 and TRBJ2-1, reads DGGITQSPKYLFRKEGQNVTLSCEQNLNHDAMYWYRQDPGQGLRLIYYSQIVNDFQKGDIAEGYSVSREKKESFPLTVTSAQKNPTAFYLCASSTSGDHNEQFFGPGTRLTVL.

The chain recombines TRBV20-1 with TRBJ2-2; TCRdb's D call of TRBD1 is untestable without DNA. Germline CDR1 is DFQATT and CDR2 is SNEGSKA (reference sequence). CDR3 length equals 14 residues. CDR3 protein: CSANVRGNTGELFF.

This chain's CDR3 is CASSLAGDSLTAFF. The chain recombines TRBV11-2 with TRBJ1-1; TCRdb's D call, TRBD1, is unchecked because there is no DNA. The CDR3 totals 14 residues. CDR1 is SGHAT and CDR2 is FQNNGV in the germline V gene.

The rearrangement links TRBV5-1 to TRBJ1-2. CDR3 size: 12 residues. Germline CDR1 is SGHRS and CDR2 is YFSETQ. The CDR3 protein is CASSPSDYGYTF. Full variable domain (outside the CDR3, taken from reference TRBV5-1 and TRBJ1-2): KAGVTQTPRYLIKTRGQQVTLSCSPISGHRSVSWYQQTPGQGLQFLFEYFSETQRNKGNFPGRFSGRQFSNSRSEMNVSTLELGDSALYLCASSPSDYGYTFGSGTRLTVV.

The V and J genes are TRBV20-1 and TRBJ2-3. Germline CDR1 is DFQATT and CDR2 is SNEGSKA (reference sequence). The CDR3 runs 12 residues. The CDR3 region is CSVAYWTDTQYF.

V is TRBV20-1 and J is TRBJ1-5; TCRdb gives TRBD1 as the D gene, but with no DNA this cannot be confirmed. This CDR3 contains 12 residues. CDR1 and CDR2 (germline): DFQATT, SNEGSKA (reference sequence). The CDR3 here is CSASQGHQPQHF.

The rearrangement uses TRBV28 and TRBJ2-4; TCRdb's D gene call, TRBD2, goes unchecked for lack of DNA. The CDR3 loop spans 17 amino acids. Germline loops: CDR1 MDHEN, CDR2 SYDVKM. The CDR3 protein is CASSIIGEGVAKNIQYF.

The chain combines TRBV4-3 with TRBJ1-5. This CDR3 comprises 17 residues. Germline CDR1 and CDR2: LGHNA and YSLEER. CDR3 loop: CASSRDLNLPFNQPQHF.

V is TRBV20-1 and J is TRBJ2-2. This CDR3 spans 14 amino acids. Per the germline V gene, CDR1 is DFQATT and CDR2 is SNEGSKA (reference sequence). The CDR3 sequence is CSARYSPNTGELFF.

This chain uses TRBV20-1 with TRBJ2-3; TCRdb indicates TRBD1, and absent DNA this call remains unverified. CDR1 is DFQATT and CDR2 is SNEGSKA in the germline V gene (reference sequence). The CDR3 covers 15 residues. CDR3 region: CSASTGGVGTDTQYF.

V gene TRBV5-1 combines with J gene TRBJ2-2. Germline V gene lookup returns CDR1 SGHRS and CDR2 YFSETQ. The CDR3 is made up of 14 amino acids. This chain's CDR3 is CASSWDRSTGELFF.

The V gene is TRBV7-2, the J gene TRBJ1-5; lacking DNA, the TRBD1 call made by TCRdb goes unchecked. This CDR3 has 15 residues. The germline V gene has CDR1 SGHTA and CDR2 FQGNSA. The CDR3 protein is CASTLGGRGAQPQHF.

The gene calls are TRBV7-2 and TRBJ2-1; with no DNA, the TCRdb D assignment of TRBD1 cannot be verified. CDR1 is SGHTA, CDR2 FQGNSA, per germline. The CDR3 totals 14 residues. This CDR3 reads CASSARGPSNEQFF.

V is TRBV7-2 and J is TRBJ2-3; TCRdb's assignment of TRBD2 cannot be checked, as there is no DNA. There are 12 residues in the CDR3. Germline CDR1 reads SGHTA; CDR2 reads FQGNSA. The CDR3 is CASSLEGTSQYF.

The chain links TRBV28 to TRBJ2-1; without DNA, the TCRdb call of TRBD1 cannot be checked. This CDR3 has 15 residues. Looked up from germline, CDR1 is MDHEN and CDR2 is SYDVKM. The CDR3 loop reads CASSRLNPGYNEQFF.

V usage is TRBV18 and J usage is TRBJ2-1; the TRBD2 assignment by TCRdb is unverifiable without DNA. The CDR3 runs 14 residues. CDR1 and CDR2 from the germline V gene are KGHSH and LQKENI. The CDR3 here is CASSRGTHPNEQFF.

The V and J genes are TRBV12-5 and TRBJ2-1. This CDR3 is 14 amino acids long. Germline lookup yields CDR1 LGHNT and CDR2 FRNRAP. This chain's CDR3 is CASGLVGPDNEQFF. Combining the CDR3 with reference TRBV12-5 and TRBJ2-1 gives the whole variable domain DARVTQTPRHKVTEMGQEVTMRCQPILGHNTVFWYRQTMMQGLELLAYFRNRAPLDDSGMPKDRFSAEMPDATLATLKIQPSEPRDSAVYFCASGLVGPDNEQFFGPGTRLTVL.

CDR3 in amino acids: CASISGTSAYNEQFF. The V gene is TRBV6-2 or TRBV6-3, the J gene TRBJ2-1; TCRdb outputs TRBD2, but without DNA this stays unchecked. From germline, CDR1 is MNHEY and CDR2 SVGEGT. This CDR3 spans 15 amino acids.

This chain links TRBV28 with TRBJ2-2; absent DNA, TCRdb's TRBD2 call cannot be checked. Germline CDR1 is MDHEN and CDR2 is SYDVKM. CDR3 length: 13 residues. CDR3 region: CAAGRVGTGELFF. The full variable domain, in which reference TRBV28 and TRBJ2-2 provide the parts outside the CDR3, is DVKVTQSSRYLVKRTGEKVFLECVQDMDHENMFWYRQDPGLGLRLIYFSYDVKMKEKGDIPEGYSVSREKKERFSLILESASTNQTSMYLCAAGRVGTGELFFGEGSRLTVL.

CDR3 sequence: CASSHRDYKEAFF. The chain joins TRBV7-9 to TRBJ1-1. There are 13 residues in the CDR3. The germline V gene encodes CDR1 SEHNR and CDR2 FQNEAQ (reference sequence). The complete variable domain, with remaining parts taken from reference TRBV7-9 and TRBJ1-1, reads DTGVSQNPRHKITKRGQNVTFRCDPISEHNRLYWYRQTLGQGPEFLTYFQNEAQLEKSRLLSDRFSAERPKGSFSTLEIQRTEQGDSAMYLCASSHRDYKEAFFGQGTRLTVV.

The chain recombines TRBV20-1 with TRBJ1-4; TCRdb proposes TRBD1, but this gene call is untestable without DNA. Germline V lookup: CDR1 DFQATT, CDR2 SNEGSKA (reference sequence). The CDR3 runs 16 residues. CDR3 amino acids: CSARDGRRTTNEKLFF.

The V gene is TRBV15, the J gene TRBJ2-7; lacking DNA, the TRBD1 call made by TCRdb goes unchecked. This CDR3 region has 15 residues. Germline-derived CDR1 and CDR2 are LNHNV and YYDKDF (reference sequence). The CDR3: CATSRAGTGSYEQYF.

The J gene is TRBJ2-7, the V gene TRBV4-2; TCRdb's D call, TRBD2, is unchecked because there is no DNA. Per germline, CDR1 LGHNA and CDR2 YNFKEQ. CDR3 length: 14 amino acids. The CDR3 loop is CASSQDRVSGEQYF.

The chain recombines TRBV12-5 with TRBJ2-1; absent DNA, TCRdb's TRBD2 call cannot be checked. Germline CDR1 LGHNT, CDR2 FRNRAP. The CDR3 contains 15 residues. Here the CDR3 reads CASAFPQRERFVQFF.

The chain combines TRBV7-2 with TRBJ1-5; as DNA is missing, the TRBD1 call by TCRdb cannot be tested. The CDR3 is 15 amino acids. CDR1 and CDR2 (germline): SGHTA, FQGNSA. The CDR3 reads CASSLNRDSNQPQHF.

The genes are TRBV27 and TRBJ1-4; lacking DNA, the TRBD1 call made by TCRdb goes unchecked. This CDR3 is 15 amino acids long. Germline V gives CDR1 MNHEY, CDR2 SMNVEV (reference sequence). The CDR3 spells CASTGTGVPNEKLFF.

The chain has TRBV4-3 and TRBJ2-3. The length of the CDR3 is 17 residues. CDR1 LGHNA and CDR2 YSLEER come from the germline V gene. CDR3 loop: CASSQDPAGFSTDTQYF.

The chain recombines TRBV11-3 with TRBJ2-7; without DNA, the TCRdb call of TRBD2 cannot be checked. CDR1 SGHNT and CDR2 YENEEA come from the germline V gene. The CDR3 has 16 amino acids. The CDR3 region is CASSPRTGLEAYEQYF. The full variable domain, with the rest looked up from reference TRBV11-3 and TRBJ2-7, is EAGVVQSPRYKIIEKKQPVAFWCNPISGHNTLYWYLQNLGQGPELLIRYENEEAVDDSQLPKDRFSAERLKGVDSTLKIQPAELGDSAVYLCASSPRTGLEAYEQYFGPGTRLTVT.

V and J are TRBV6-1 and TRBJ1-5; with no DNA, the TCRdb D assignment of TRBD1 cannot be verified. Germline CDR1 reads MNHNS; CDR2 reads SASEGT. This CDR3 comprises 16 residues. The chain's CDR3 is CASRGTGGERNQPQHF.

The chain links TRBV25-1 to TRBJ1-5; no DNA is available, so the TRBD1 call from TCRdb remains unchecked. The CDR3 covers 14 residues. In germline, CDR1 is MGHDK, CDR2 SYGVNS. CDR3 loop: CASSEKGAHQPQHF. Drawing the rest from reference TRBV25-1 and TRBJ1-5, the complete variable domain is EADIYQTPRYLVIGTGKKITLECSQTMGHDKMYWYQQDPGMELHLIHYSYGVNSTEKGDLSSESTVSRIRTEHFPLTLESARPSHTSQYLCASSEKGAHQPQHFGDGTRLSIL.